One and the same sample provided the 4 T cell receptor beta chains below, sequenced in a study of TIL therapy for anti-PD-1-resistant metastatic lung cancer (dated by TCRdb to the early 2020s). The immunoSEQ v3 hsTCRB kit was used to amplify TCR beta CDR3 regions from genomic DNA through bias-controlled multiplex PCR. The table comes from immuneACCESS by way of TCRdb, which keeps in-frame sequences with V and J called. Part of the clones is missing from these tables; in studies checked, under half for an unresolved V gene and the rest for unknown reasons. Across this sample there are tens of thousands of clones, with about 86% seen only once. The top ten clonotypes cover around 5% of the sample. The sample's time point, from its label and the paper: pre-treatment sample, taken before nivolumab and TIL therapy. This specimen was blood, taken at baseline. The origin of the receptors is a person aged 25 to 85 with non-small cell lung cancer.

This chain links TRBV11-3 with TRBJ2-1; unclear D gene. The germline V and J ends were trimmed by 1 base and 1 base, with 11 bases remaining between them. Germline loops: CDR1 SGHNT, CDR2 YENEEA. This CDR3 is built from 16 residues. CDR3 sequence: CASSLGLGSSYNEQFF. The CDR3 nucleotides read TGTGCCAGCAGCTTAGGGTTGGGGTCTTCCTACAATGAGCAGTTCTTC. Supplemented by reference TRBV11-3 and TRBJ2-1, the full variable domain reads EAGVVQSPRYKIIEKKQPVAFWCNPISGHNTLYWYLQNLGQGPELLIRYENEEAVDDSQLPKDRFSAERLKGVDSTLKIQPAELGDSAVYLCASSLGLGSSYNEQFFGPGTRLTVL.

V and J are TRBV30 and TRBJ1-1; 7 nucleotides match TRBD1. CDR1 GTSNPN and CDR2 SVGIG come from the germline V gene (reference sequence). The ends lost 0 bases at V and 6 bases at J; junction bases unmatched: 7. The CDR3 is 14 amino acids. The CDR3 bases are TGTGCCTGGAGTGTACTCGGAGGACAGGCTGAAGCTTTCTTT. Translated: CAWSVLGGQAEAFF.

The chain recombines TRBV24-1 with TRBJ2-1; 7 nucleotides agree with TRBD2. CDR1 and CDR2 (germline): KGHDR, SFDVKD. Unmatched junction bases numbered 8, after V lost 1 base and J lost 0 bases. CDR3 length: 18 amino acids. The DNA of the CDR3 is TGTGCCACCAGTGATTTAGCGGGGAAAACAGGCTCCTACAATGAGCAGTTCTTC. Its translation is CATSDLAGKTGSYNEQFF.

This clone appeared a single time. The chain recombines TRBV6-1 with TRBJ2-1; TRBD1 matches 9 bases. The CDR3 is made up of 16 amino acids. Germline V CDR1 and CDR2: MNHNS, SASEGT. V lost 3 bases to trimming and J lost 5 bases; unmatched junction nucleotides: 8. The CDR3 region has the DNA TGTGCCAGCAGTGATCTAGGACAGGGGCGTGACAATGAGCAGTTCTTC. Encoded protein: CASSDLGQGRDNEQFF.